One and the same sample provided the 28 T cell receptor beta chains below, sequenced in a study of Ad26.COV2.S vaccination and SARS-CoV-2 variants. Treatment: around 19 received Ad26.COV2.S at low or high dose, single or two shots; 5 received placebo; per-sample allocation not given. Sampling took place 63 days after the first vaccine or placebo injection. Sequenced by immunoSEQ multiplex PCR; TCRdb stores in-frame clones only, minus some. The data show some 240,000 clones, around nine tenths seen once. The sequencing here drew on peripheral blood, taken in a trial of Ad26.COV2.S vaccine versus placebo. These receptors all stem from a person between 18 and 65 years old who received the Ad26.COV2.S COVID-19 vaccine or a placebo.

This clone was observed a handful of times. V and J are TRBV6-2 or TRBV6-3 and TRBJ1-5; the D is unclear. The CDR3 is 16 residues long. V was shortened by 0 bases and J by 7 bases, with 16 bases between the two germline ends. Germline V gene data show CDR1 as MNHEY and CDR2 as SVGEGT. This CDR3 is CASSYSGAPDGQPQHF. As DNA, the CDR3 is TGTGCCAGCAGTTACTCTGGCGCACCGGACGGCCAGCCCCAGCATTTT.

The V and J genes are TRBV18 and TRBJ2-2, with D possibly matching TRBD2 (5 bases). Trimming took off 10 bases at V and 5 bases at J, with 20 bases between the two ends. The germline gives CDR1 KGHSH, CDR2 LQKENI. This CDR3 has 15 residues. The DNA for the CDR3 is TGTGCCACCCGGACCTCCCGAGAGGGAACCGGGGAGCTGTTTTTT. Protein: CATRTSREGTGELFF.

J is TRBJ2-7 and V is TRBV7-2, with unresolved D. Germline V gene data show CDR1 as SGHTA and CDR2 as FQGNSA. V lost 2 bases and J lost 4, with 6 bases in between. This CDR3 is built from 12 residues. The CDR3 DNA reads as TGTGCCAGCAGCTTAAGGCGGTACGAGCAGTACTTC. The encoded protein is CASSLRRYEQYF. Supplemented by reference TRBV7-2 and TRBJ2-7, the full variable domain reads GAGVSQSPSNKVTEKGKDVELRCDPISGHTALYWYRQSLGQGLEFLIYFQGNSAPDKSGLPSDRFSAERTGGSVSTLTIQRTQQEDSAVYLCASSLRRYEQYFGPGTRLTVT.

The genes are TRBV5-6 and TRBJ2-1; D is uncertain. CDR1 is SGHDT and CDR2 is YYEEEE in the germline V gene. The CDR3 runs to 12 residues. Trimming removed 0 bases at V and 6 bases at J, with 4 bases between. The CDR3 loop is CASSLGGNEQFF. DNA of the CDR3: TGTGCCAGCAGCTTGGGTGGCAATGAGCAGTTCTTC.

This chain joins TRBV5-6 and TRBJ2-3, with 8 positions matching TRBD1. This CDR3 has 15 residues. The ends lost 6 bases at V and 4 bases at J; junction bases unmatched: 10. Germline-derived CDR1 and CDR2 are SGHDT and YYEEEE. Here the CDR3 reads CASITAGGGADTQYF. CDR3 DNA: TGTGCCAGCATTACGGCAGGGGGCGGCGCAGATACGCAGTATTTT. Full variable domain (rest looked up from reference TRBV5-6 and TRBJ2-3): DAGVTQSPTHLIKTRGQQVTLRCSPKSGHDTVSWYQQALGQGPQFIFQYYEEEERQRGNFPDRFSGHQFPNYSSELNVNALLLGDSALYLCASITAGGGADTQYFGPGTRLTVL.

This rearrangement joins TRBV3-1 (or the pseudogene TRBV3-2) to TRBJ2-5; TRBD2 is a possible D gene (5 bases). CDR1 and CDR2 from the germline V gene are LGHDT and YNNKEL (reference sequence). The CDR3 has 12 amino acids. Deletions cut 5 bases from V and 9 bases from J, with 13 bases between. CDR3 amino acids: CASSSGLAAQYF. DNA for the CDR3: TGTGCCAGCAGCTCCGGACTTGCGGCCCAGTACTTC.

The CDR3: CASRVTGSGNTIYF. Here the CDR3 DNA reads TGTGCCAGCAGAGTGACAGGCTCTGGAAACACCATATATTTT. This chain uses TRBV14 with TRBJ1-3, with D possibly matching TRBD1 (6 bases). The CDR3 runs to 14 residues. V was cut by 6 bases and J by 0 bases, with 9 bases left in between. From germline, CDR1 is SGHDN and CDR2 FVKESK.

The chain carries TRBV11-1 and TRBJ1-1; maybe TRBD1 (6 bases). From germline, CDR1 is SGHAT and CDR2 FQDESV (reference sequence). This CDR3 spans 14 amino acids. V dropped 5 bases and J dropped 1 base, with 11 bases sitting between them. The CDR3 DNA is TGTGCCAGCAGCCCCGGACAGACGAACACTGAAGCTTTCTTT. Translated: CASSPGQTNTEAFF.

V and J are TRBV21-1 and TRBJ2-7; the D call of TRBD2 is as the table states it, not checked on the DNA. TRBV21-1 is noted as a pseudogene. The CDR3 covers 13 residues. CDR3: CASSRSRPSEQYF. In DNA, the CDR3 is TGTGCTAGCAGCAGGAGCCGCCCTAGCGAGCAGTACTTC.

The chain carries TRBV6-1 and TRBJ2-5, with TRBD1 identical over 8 bases. This CDR3 has 14 amino acids. Germline values: CDR1 MNHNS, CDR2 SASEGT. Unmatched junction bases numbered 0, after V lost 2 bases and J lost 1 base. The CDR3 sequence: CASSETGGQETQYF. CDR3 sequence (DNA): TGTGCCAGCAGTGAAACAGGGGGCCAAGAGACCCAGTACTTC.

The gene calls are TRBV11-1 and TRBJ2-1; 9 nucleotides match TRBD2. CDR1 is SGHAT, CDR2 FQDESV, per germline (reference sequence). V lost 5 bases and J lost 1; bases outside the gene matches: 3. There are 15 residues in the CDR3. CDR3 amino acids: CASSPSGRSYNEQFF. The DNA of the CDR3 is TGTGCCAGCAGCCCGAGCGGGAGGTCCTACAATGAGCAGTTCTTC.

In this sample, this clone turned up once. This chain links TRBV4-1 with TRBJ1-4, with 7 bases that match TRBD1. The V segment lost 1 base and the J segment 8 bases; nucleotides outside the gene matches: 1. The CDR3 is made up of 13 amino acids. Per the germline V gene, CDR1 is MGHRA and CDR2 is YSYEKL. As DNA, the CDR3 is TGCGCCAGCAGCCAAGTACAGGGGGAAAAACTGTTTTTT. As protein: CASSQVQGEKLFF.

This sequence joins TRBV12-3 or TRBV12-4 and TRBJ2-2, with TRBD2 matching 8 bases. The V and J ends lost 6 bases and 8 bases, in that order; junction bases with no gene match: 5. This CDR3 is built from 13 residues. CDR3 amino acids: CASSPGGLGELFF. The CDR3 DNA reads as TGTGCCAGCAGCCCGGGGGGGCTAGGGGAGCTGTTTTTT.

This chain uses TRBV4-3 with TRBJ2-7; 7 nucleotides match TRBD1. The germline V gene has CDR1 LGHNA and CDR2 YSLEER. This CDR3 comprises 14 residues. Trimming took 0 bases from V and 3 from J; bases not matched to a gene: 2. The CDR3 DNA sequence: TGCGCCAGCAGCCAAGATCCAGGGGGCTACGAGCAGTACTTC. This translates into CASSQDPGGYEQYF.

This clone was seen a handful of times. The gene calls are TRBV2 and TRBJ1-5; 9 positions match TRBD1. CDR1 and CDR2 (germline): SNHLY, FYNNEI. With V trimmed by 5 bases and J by 4 bases, 6 bases remained unmatched. The CDR3 contains 15 residues. CDR3 amino acids: CASSPGTGWNQPQHF. The CDR3 coding sequence is TGTGCCAGCAGTCCCGGGACAGGGTGGAATCAGCCCCAGCATTTT.

The gene calls are TRBV5-1 and TRBJ1-2; 7 bases line up with TRBD1. This CDR3 is 14 amino acids long. Trimming at V came to 3 bases and at J to 11 bases, leaving 13 bases not matched to a gene. Germline V CDR1 and CDR2: SGHRS, YFSETQ. CDR3 residues: CASSWTGLESLYTF. Here the CDR3 DNA reads TGCGCCAGCAGCTGGACAGGACTTGAGTCATTATACACCTTC.

With respect to this clone: Other nucleotide sequences from this sample produce the same CDR3. The chain has TRBV3-1 (or the pseudogene TRBV3-2) and TRBJ2-3; TRBD2 aligns across 12 bases. CDR3 length equals 17 residues. CDR1 and CDR2 (germline): LGHDT, YNNKEL (reference sequence). The V gene end was trimmed by 1 base and the J gene end by 3 bases; junction bases not matched to a gene: 5. CDR3 sequence: CASSQGLAGGRTDTQYF. The CDR3 nucleotides read TGTGCCAGCAGCCAAGGGCTAGCGGGGGGGCGAACAGATACGCAGTATTTT.

V is TRBV7-3 and J is TRBJ2-2; maybe TRBD1 (7 bases). This CDR3 has 16 residues. The V gene lost 5 bases and the J gene lost 4 bases, with 17 bases spanning the gap. CDR1 and CDR2 from the germline V gene are SGHTA and FQGTGA. Here the CDR3 reads CASSILAGGITGELFF. The CDR3 nucleotides read TGTGCCAGCAGCATCTTGGCAGGGGGGATCACCGGGGAGCTGTTTTTT. Full variable domain (outside the CDR3, taken from reference TRBV7-3 and TRBJ2-2): GAGVSQTPSNKVTEKGKYVELRCDPISGHTALYWYRQSLGQGPEFLIYFQGTGAADDSGLPNDRFFAVRPEGSVSTLKIQRTERGDSAVYLCASSILAGGITGELFFGEGSRLTVL.

The table lists this clone with a count of one. J is TRBJ2-3 and V is TRBV19; D not resolved. Germline CDR1 LNHDA, CDR2 SQIVND (reference sequence). V lost 6 bases, J lost 0 bases, and 7 bases lay in between. CDR3 length: 13 amino acids. The CDR3 DNA sequence: TGTGCCAGTAGCTCCCCCAGCACAGATACGCAGTATTTT. Translation gives CASSSPSTDTQYF. The whole variable domain, filled in from reference TRBV19 and TRBJ2-3, reads DGGITQSPKYLFRKEGQNVTLSCEQNLNHDAMYWYRQDPGQGLRLIYYSQIVNDFQKGDIAEGYSVSREKKESFPLTVTSAQKNPTAFYLCASSSPSTDTQYFGPGTRLTVL.

This sequence joins TRBV7-3 and TRBJ2-2, with D possibly matching TRBD2 (6 bases). Germline CDR1 SGHTA, CDR2 FQGTGA. There are 16 residues in the CDR3. The ends were cut back, 4 bases at V and 4 bases at J, with 16 bases in the middle. The CDR3 DNA is TGTGCCAGCAGCTCCACCCGGCGGGGTACCACCGGGGAGCTGTTTTTT. Encoded protein: CASSSTRRGTTGELFF.

This clone appeared once. The chain couples TRBV7-9 to TRBJ2-3, with 7 bases identical to TRBD2. Germline assignment: CDR1 SEHNR and CDR2 FQNEAQ (reference sequence). The V and J ends lost 7 bases and 4 bases, in that order; junction bases with no gene match: 8. This CDR3 has 14 residues. The CDR3 reads CASNGRWSADTQYF. CDR3 DNA sequence: TGTGCCAGCAACGGGAGGTGGAGTGCAGATACGCAGTATTTT. Together with reference TRBV7-9 and TRBJ2-3, the CDR3 gives the full variable domain: DTGVSQNPRHKITKRGQNVTFRCDPISEHNRLYWYRQTLGQGPEFLTYFQNEAQLEKSRLLSDRFSAERPKGSFSTLEIQRTEQGDSAMYLCASNGRWSADTQYFGPGTRLTVL.

The chain uses TRBV4-1 and TRBJ2-3, with 10 bases lining up with TRBD2. There are 15 residues in the CDR3. Germline lookup yields CDR1 MGHRA and CDR2 YSYEKL. V lost 3 bases and J lost 1; bases outside the gene matches: 1. Here the CDR3 reads CASSHLAGGTDTQYF. DNA of the CDR3: TGCGCCAGCAGCCACCTAGCGGGGGGCACAGATACGCAGTATTTT.

The chain carries TRBV30 and TRBJ2-2; D unresolved. CDR3 size: 14 residues. Germline V lookup: CDR1 GTSNPN, CDR2 SVGIG (reference sequence). Deletions cut 3 bases from V and 6 bases from J, with 14 bases between. The CDR3 nucleotides are TGTGCCTGGAGGTTACAGCGAGGTCCCGGGGAGCTGTTTTTT. As protein: CAWRLQRGPGELFF.

The chain links TRBV19 to TRBJ2-1, with 12 bases aligning to TRBD2. The CDR3 sequence is 17 residues long. Germline CDR1 LNHDA, CDR2 SQIVND (reference sequence). Trimming removed 6 bases from V and 1 base from J; junction bases left unmatched: 7. The CDR3 DNA follows: TGTGCCAGTAGGGGGACTAGCGGGTATACTTCCTACAATGAGCAGTTCTTC. It specifies CASRGTSGYTSYNEQFF. Full variable domain (rest looked up from reference TRBV19 and TRBJ2-1): DGGITQSPKYLFRKEGQNVTLSCEQNLNHDAMYWYRQDPGQGLRLIYYSQIVNDFQKGDIAEGYSVSREKKESFPLTVTSAQKNPTAFYLCASRGTSGYTSYNEQFFGPGTRLTVL.

The chain carries TRBV2 and TRBJ1-5; no reliable D call. Germline assignment: CDR1 SNHLY and CDR2 FYNNEI. The CDR3 contains 15 residues. V lost 6 bases and J 7 bases, leaving 19 bases between the germline ends. CDR3 sequence (DNA): TGTGCCAGCAGGGCTTTAAGTGTTCCGGCCCAGCCCCAGCATTTT. Translated: CASRALSVPAQPQHF.

The genes are TRBV21-1 and TRBJ1-1. TRBV21-1 is a documented pseudogene. This CDR3 has 12 residues. CDR3: CASSNDGTEAFF. CDR3 bases: TGTGCTAGCAGCAATGACGGCACTGAAGCTTTCTTT.

CDR3 in amino acids: CASSTLHIRGGGTDTQYF. The CDR3 DNA reads as TGTGCCAGTAGTACCCTCCATATCCGGGGGGGCGGCACAGATACGCAGTATTTT. The J gene is TRBJ2-3, the V gene TRBV19, with 8 bases matching TRBD2. The trim removed 4 bases at V and 1 base at J, leaving 13 bases unmatched. Germline V gene sequence: CDR1 LNHDA, CDR2 SQIVND (reference sequence). This CDR3 is 18 amino acids long.

J is TRBJ2-7 and V is TRBV7-9, with TRBD1 identical over 8 bases. The V gene end was trimmed by 6 bases and the J gene end by 5 bases; junction bases not matched to a gene: 6. The CDR3 has 13 residues. Germline CDR1 and CDR2: SEHNR and FQNEAQ (reference sequence). CDR3 in DNA: TGTGCCAGCAGGCCGGACAGGGCCGACGAGCAGTACTTC. Translated: CASRPDRADEQYF.